The TCR beta chain under discussion was sequenced for a study of cytomegalovirus exposure and HLA in healthy donors. Turning to the study itself: A subsequent analysis reported that the roughly 120 validation repertoires were produced on the same platform that had also been used for the roughly 670 first-cohort repertoires.

Study observations and caveats: Specificity for CMV antigens was confirmed in vitro for a few of the CMV-associated chains. The tendency of first-cohort TCR clusters to co-occur in the approximately 120 validation repertoires was identified by a subsequent analysis. Across donors, most TCRs were seen rarely, yet some public ones were widespread.

Method: immunoSEQ multiplex PCR; TCRdb's copy keeps in-frame clones and lacks some. In the table there are 150,000 to 200,000 clones, 86% of which are singletons. About this clone: What it recognizes is unknown.

Germline CDR1 is MGHRA and CDR2 is YSYEKL. CDR3 length: 16 residues. Between the trimmed V and J ends, which lost 0 bases and 2 bases, there was a span of 14 bases. The V gene is TRBV4-1, the J gene TRBJ2-7; possibly TRBD2 for D (6 bases). The sequencing input was PBMCs. The TCR sequence derives from a woman in her late teens or twenties in good health and CMV-seronegative. The CDR3 DNA reads as TGCGCCAGCAGCCAAGAAAACAGCGGGCGGGCCTACGAGCAGTACTTC. This gives the protein CASSQENSGRAYEQYF.